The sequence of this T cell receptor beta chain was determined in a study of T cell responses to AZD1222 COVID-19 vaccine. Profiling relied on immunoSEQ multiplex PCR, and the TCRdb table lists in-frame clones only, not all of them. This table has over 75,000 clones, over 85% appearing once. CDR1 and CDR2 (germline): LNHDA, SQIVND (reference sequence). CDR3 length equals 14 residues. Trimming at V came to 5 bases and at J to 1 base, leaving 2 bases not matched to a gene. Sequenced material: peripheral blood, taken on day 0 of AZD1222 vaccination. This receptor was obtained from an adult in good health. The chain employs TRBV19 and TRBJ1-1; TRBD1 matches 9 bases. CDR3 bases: TGTGCCAGTAGTCAACAGGGGGCGAACACTGAAGCTTTCTTT. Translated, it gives CASSQQGANTEAFF.